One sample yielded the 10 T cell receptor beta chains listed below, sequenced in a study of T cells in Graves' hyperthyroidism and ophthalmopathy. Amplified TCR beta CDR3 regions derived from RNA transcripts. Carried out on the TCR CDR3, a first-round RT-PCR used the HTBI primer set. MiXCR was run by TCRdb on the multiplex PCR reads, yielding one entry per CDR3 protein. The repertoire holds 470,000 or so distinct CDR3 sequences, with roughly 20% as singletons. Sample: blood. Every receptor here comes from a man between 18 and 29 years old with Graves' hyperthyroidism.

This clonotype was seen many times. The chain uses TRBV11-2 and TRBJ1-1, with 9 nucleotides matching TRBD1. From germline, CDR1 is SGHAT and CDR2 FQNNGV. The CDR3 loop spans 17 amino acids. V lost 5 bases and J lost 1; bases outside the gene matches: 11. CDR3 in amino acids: CASSPRGTGTPNTEAFF. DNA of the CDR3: TGTGCCAGCAGCCCGAGGGGGACAGGGACACCGAACACTGAAGCTTTCTTT. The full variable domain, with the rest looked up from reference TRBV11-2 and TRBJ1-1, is EAGVAQSPRYKIIEKRQSVAFWCNPISGHATLYWYQQILGQGPKLLIQFQNNGVVDDSQLPKDRFSAERLKGVDSTLKIQPAKLEDSAVYLCASSPRGTGTPNTEAFFGQGTRLTVV.

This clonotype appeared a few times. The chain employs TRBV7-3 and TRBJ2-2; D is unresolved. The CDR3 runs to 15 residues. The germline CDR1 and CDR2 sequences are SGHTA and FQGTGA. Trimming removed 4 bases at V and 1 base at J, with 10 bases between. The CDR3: CASSSGLQNTGELFF. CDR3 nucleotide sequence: TGTGCCAGCAGCTCGGGTCTTCAGAACACCGGGGAGCTGTTTTTT.

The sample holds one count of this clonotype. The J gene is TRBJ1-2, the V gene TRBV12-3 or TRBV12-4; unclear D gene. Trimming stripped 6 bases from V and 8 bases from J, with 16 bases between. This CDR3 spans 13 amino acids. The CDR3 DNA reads TGTGCCAGCAGCCCCGGGCCCCCAGGCGGCTACACCTTC. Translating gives CASSPGPPGGYTF.

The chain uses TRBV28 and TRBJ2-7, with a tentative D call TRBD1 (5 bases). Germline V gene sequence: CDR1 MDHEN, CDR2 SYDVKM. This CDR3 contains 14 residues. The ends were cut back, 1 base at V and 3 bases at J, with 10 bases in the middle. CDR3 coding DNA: TGTGCCAGCAGTTTATTGGGGCCAGACTACGAGCAGTACTTC. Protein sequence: CASSLLGPDYEQYF.

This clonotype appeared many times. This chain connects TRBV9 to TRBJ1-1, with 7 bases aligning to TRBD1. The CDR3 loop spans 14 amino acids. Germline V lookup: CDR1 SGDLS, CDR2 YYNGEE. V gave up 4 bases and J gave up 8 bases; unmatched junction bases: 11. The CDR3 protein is CASSHRTGPEEAFF. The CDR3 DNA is TGTGCCAGCAGCCACAGGACAGGCCCCGAGGAAGCTTTCTTT.

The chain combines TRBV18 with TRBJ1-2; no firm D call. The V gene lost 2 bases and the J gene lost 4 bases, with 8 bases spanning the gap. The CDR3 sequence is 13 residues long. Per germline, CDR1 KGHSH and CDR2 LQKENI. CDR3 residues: CASSPDGSYGYTF. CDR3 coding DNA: TGTGCCAGCTCACCAGACGGTTCCTATGGCTACACCTTC.

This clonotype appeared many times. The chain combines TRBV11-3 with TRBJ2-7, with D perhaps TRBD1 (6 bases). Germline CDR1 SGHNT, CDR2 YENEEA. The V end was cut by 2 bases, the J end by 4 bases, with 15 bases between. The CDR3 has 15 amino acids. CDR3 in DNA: TGTGCCAGCAGCTTATCAGGGGATGAGAGGTACGAGCAGTACTTC. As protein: CASSLSGDERYEQYF. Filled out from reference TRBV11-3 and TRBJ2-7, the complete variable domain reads EAGVVQSPRYKIIEKKQPVAFWCNPISGHNTLYWYLQNLGQGPELLIRYENEEAVDDSQLPKDRFSAERLKGVDSTLKIQPAELGDSAVYLCASSLSGDERYEQYFGPGTRLTVT.

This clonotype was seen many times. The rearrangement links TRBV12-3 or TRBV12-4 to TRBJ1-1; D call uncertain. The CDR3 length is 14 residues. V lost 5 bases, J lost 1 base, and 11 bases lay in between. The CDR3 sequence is CASSLPGRNTEAFF. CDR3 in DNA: TGTGCCAGCAGTCTGCCTGGGAGGAACACTGAAGCTTTCTTT.

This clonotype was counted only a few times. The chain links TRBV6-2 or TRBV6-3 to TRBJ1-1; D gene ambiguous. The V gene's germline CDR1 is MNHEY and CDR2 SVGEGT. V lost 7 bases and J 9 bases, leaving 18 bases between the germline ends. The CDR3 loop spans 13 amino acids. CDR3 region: CASIDTNSPQAFF. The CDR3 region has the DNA TGTGCCAGCATTGACACTAATTCGCCTCAAGCTTTCTTT.

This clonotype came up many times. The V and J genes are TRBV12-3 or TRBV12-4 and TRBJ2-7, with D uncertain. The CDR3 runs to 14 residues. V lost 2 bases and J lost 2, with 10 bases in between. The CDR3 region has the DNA TGTGCCAGCAGTTTAAGCTCCGACCCCTACGAGCAGTACTTC. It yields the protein CASSLSSDPYEQYF.